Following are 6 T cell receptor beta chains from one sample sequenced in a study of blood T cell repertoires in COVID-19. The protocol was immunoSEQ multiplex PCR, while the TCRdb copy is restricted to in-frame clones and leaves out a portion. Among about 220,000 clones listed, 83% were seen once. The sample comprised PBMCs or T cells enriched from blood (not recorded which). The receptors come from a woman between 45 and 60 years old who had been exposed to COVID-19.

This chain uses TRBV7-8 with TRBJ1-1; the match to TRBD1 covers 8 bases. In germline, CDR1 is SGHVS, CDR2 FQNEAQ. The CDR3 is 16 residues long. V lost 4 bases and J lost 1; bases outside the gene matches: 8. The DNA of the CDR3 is TGTGCCAGCAGCTATTCGGACAGGGAGAAGAACACTGAAGCTTTCTTT. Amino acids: CASSYSDREKNTEAFF.

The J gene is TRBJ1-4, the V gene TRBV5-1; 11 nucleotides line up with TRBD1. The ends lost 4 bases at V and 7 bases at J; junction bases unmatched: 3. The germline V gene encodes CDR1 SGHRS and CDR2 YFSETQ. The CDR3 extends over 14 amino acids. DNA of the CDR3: TGCGCCAGCAGCCCCGGGACAGGGGGTGAAAAACTGTTTTTT. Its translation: CASSPGTGGEKLFF. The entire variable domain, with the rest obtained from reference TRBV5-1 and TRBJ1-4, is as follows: KAGVTQTPRYLIKTRGQQVTLSCSPISGHRSVSWYQQTPGQGLQFLFEYFSETQRNKGNFPGRFSGRQFSNSRSEMNVSTLELGDSALYLCASSPGTGGEKLFFGSGTQLSVL.

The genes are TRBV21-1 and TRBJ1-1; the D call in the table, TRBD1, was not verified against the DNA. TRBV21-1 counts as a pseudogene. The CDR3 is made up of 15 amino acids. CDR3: CASSKRGMRDTEAFF. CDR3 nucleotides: TGTGCCAGCAGCAAAAGGGGGATGAGGGACACTGAAGCTTTCTTT.

The CDR3 nucleotides are TGTGCCAGCAGTTGGCGGGGCGGAAACACCATATATTTT. It specifies CASSWRGGNTIYF. The chain carries TRBV12-3 or TRBV12-4 and TRBJ1-3; weak D call: TRBD1 (5 bases). Trimming removed 4 bases at V and 4 bases at J, with 8 bases between. This CDR3 comprises 13 residues.

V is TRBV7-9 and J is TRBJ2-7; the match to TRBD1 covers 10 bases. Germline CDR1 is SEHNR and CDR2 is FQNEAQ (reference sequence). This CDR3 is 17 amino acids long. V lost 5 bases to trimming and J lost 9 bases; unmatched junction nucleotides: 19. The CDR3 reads CASSPLVGQGQYEVQYF. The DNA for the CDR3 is TGTGCCAGCAGCCCACTGGTGGGACAGGGGCAGTATGAGGTGCAGTACTTC.

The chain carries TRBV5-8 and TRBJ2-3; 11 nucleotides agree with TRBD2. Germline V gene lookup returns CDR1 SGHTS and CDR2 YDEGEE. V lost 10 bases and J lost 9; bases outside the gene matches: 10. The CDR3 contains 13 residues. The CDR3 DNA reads TGTGCCGGAGTAGCGGGGGGGCCGGGGACGCAGTATTTT. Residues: CAGVAGGPGTQYF.